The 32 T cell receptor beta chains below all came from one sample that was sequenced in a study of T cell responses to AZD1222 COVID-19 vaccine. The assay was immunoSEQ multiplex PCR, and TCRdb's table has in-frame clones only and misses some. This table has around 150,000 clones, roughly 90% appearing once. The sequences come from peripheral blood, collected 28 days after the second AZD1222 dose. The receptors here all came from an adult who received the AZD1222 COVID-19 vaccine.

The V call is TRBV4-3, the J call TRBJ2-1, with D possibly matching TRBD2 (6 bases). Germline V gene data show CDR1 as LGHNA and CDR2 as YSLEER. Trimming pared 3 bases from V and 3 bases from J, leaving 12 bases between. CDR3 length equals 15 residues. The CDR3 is CASSQGRDFYNEQFF. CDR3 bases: TGCGCCAGCAGCCAGGGACGGGACTTCTACAATGAGCAGTTCTTC.

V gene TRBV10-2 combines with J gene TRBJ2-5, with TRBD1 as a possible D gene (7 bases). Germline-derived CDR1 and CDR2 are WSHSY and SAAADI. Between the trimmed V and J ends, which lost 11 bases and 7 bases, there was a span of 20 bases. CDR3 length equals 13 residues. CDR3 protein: CACGADRVGTQYF. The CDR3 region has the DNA TGCGCCTGCGGGGCCGACAGGGTCGGGACCCAGTACTTC.

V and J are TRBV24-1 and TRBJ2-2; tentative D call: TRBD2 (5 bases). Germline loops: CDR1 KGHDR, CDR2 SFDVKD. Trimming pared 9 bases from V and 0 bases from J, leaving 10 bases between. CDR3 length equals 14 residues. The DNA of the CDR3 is TGTGCCACCGCGGGCGGGCCGAACACCGGGGAGCTGTTTTTT. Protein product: CATAGGPNTGELFF.

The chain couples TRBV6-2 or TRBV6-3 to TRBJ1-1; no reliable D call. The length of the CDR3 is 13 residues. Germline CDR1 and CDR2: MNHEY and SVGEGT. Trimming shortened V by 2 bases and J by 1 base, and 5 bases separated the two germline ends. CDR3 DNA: TGTGCCAGCAGTTACCATAGGAACACTGAAGCTTTCTTT. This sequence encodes CASSYHRNTEAFF.

The CDR3 DNA reads as TGTGCCAGCAGTCCCCCCAGTCTTGAGTACAATGAGCAGTTCTTC. Its translation: CASSPPSLEYNEQFF. The J gene is TRBJ2-1, the V gene TRBV27; no definite D call. V dropped 5 bases and J dropped 4 bases, with 15 bases sitting between them. CDR1 is MNHEY, CDR2 SMNVEV, per germline (reference sequence). This CDR3 spans 15 amino acids.

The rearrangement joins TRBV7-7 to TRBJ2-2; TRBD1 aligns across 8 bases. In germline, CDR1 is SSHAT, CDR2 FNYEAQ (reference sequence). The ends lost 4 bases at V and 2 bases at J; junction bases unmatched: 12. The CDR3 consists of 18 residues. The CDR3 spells CASSSGTGSGPNTGELFF. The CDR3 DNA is TGTGCCAGCAGCTCGGGGACAGGTTCTGGTCCAAACACCGGGGAGCTGTTTTTT. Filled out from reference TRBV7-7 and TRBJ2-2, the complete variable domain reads GAGVSQSPRYKVTKRGQDVTLRCDPISSHATLYWYQQALGQGPEFLTYFNYEAQPDKSGLPSDRFSAERPEGSISTLTIQRTEQRDSAMYRCASSSGTGSGPNTGELFFGEGSRLTVL.

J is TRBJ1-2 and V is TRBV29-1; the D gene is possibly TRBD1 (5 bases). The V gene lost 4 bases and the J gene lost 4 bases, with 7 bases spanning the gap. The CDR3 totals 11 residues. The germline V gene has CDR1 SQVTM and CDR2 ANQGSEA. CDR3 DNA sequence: TGCAGCGTTGCAGGGTTCTATGGCTACACCTTC. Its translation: CSVAGFYGYTF.

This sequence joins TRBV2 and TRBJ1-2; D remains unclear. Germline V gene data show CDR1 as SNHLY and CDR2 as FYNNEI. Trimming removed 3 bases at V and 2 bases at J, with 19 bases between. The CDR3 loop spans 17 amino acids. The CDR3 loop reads CASSEPYGSKLNYGYTF. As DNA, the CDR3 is TGTGCCAGCAGTGAGCCCTATGGCAGCAAACTAAACTATGGCTACACCTTC.

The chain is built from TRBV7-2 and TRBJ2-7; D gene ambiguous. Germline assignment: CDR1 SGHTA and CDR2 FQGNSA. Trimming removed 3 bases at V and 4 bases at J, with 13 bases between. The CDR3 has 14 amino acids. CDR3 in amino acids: CASSFTRWGYEQYF. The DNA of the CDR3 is TGTGCCAGCAGCTTCACAAGGTGGGGATACGAGCAGTACTTC. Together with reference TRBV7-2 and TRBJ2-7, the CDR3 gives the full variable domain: GAGVSQSPSNKVTEKGKDVELRCDPISGHTALYWYRQSLGQGLEFLIYFQGNSAPDKSGLPSDRFSAERTGGSVSTLTIQRTQQEDSAVYLCASSFTRWGYEQYFGPGTRLTVT.

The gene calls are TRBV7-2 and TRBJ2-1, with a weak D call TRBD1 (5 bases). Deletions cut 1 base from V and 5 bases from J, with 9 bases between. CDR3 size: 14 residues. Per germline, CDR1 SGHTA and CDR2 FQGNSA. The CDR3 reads CASSLVHRNNEQFF. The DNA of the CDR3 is TGTGCCAGCAGCTTAGTGCACAGGAACAATGAGCAGTTCTTC.

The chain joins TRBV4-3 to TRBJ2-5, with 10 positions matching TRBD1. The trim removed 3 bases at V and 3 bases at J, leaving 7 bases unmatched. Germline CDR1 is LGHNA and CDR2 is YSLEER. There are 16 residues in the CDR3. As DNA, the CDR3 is TGCGCCAGCAGCCACCGGGGACAGGGGTCGGAAGAGACCCAGTACTTC. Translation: CASSHRGQGSEETQYF.

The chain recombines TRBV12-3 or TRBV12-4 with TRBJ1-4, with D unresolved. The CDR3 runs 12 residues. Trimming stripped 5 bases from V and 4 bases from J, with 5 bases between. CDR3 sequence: CASSLDNEKLFF. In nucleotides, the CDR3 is TGTGCCAGCAGTCTGGATAATGAAAAACTGTTTTTT.

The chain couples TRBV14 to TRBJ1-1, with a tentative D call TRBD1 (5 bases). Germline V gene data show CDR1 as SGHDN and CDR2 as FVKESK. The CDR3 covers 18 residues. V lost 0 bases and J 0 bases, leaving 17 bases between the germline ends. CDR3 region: CASSQEGFGAAMNTEAFF. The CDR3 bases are TGTGCCAGCAGCCAAGAGGGGTTCGGGGCCGCCATGAACACTGAAGCTTTCTTT.

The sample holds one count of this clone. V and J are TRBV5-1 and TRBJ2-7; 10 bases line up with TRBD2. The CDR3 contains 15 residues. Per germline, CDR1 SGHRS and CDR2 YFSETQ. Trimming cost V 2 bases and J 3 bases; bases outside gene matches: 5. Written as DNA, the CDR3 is TGCGCCAGCAGCTTAGGCAGCGGGGGGGTCTACGAGCAGTACTTC. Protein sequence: CASSLGSGGVYEQYF.

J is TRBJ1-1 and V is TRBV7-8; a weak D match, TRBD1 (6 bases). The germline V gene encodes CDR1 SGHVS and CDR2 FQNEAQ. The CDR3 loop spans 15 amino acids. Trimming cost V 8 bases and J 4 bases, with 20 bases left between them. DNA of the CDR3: TGTGCCAGCGGGCCTTGGGGGGGGCAAGGCACTGAAGCTTTCTTT. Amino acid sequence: CASGPWGGQGTEAFF.

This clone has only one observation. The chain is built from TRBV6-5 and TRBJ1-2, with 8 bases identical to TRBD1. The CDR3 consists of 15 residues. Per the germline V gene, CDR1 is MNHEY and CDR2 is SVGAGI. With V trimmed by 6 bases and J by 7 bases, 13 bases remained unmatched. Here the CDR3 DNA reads TGTGCCAGCAGGGGCGCCGACAGGGGTCCTGGTGGCTACACCTTC. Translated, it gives CASRGADRGPGGYTF.

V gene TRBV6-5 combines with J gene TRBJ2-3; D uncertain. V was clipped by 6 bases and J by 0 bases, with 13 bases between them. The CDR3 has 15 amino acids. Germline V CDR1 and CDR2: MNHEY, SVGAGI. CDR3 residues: CASRPFSVSTDTQYF. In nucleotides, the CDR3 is TGTGCCAGCAGGCCTTTCTCCGTGAGCACAGATACGCAGTATTTT.

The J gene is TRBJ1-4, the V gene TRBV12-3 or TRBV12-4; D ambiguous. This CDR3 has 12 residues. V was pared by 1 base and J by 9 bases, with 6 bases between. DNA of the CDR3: TGTGCCAGCAGTTTAGGTCCCAAAAAACTGTTTTTT. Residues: CASSLGPKKLFF.

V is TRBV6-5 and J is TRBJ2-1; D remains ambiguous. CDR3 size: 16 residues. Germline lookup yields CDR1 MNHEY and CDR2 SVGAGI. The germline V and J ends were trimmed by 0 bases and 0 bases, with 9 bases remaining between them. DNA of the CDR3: TGTGCCAGCAGTTACTCCCAGCTAAGCTCCTACAATGAGCAGTTCTTC. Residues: CASSYSQLSSYNEQFF.

CDR3 DNA: TGCGCCAGCAGCCCGGAGGGGGTGGGTGAGACCCAGTACTTC. The encoded protein is CASSPEGVGETQYF. The J gene is TRBJ2-5, the V gene TRBV5-1, with D perhaps given as TRBD1 or TRBD2 (6 bases each). V lost 4 bases and J 5 bases, leaving 15 bases between the germline ends. Germline V gene sequence: CDR1 SGHRS, CDR2 YFSETQ. The length of the CDR3 is 14 residues.

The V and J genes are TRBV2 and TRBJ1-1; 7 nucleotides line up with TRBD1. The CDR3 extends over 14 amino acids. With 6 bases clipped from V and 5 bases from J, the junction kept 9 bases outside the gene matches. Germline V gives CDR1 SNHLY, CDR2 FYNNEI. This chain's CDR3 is CASSGNRGSTEAFF. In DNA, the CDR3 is TGTGCCAGCAGCGGAAACAGGGGTTCAACTGAAGCTTTCTTT.

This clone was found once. The CDR3, as DNA: TGTGCCAGCAGCTTAGGTTGGGGGTCCGGGCAGCCCCAGCATTTT. Translating it yields CASSLGWGSGQPQHF. V usage is TRBV7-9 and J usage is TRBJ1-5; tentative D call: TRBD1 (5 bases). Germline CDR1 reads SEHNR; CDR2 reads FQNEAQ (reference sequence). V shed 1 base and J shed 7 bases, with 14 bases lying between them. The CDR3 sequence is 15 residues long.

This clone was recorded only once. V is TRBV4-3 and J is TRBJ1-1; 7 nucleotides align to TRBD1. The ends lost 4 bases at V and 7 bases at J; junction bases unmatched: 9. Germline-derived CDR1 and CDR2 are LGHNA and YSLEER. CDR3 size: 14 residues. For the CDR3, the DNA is TGCGCCAGCAGCCCGTACAGGGGAGTGGATGAAGCTTTCTTT. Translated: CASSPYRGVDEAFF.

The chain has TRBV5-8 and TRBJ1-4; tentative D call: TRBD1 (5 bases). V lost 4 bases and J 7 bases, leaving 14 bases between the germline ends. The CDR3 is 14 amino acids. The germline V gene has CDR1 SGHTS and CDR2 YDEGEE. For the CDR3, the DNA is TGTGCCAGCAGCAAGGACACCTCCACTGAAAAACTGTTTTTT. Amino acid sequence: CASSKDTSTEKLFF.

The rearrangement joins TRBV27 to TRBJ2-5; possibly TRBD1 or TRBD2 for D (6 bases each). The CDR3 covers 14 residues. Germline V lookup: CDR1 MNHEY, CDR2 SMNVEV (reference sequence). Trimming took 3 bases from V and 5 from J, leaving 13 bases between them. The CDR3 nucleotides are TGTGCCAGCAGTTTGGGGGGCCCACGGGAGACCCAGTACTTC. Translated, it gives CASSLGGPRETQYF.

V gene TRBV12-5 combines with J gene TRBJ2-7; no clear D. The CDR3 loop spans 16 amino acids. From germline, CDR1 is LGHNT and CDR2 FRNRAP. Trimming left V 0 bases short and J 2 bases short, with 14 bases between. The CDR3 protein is CASGLVLGTYAYEQYF. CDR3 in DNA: TGTGCTAGTGGTTTGGTATTAGGAACTTACGCCTACGAGCAGTACTTC.

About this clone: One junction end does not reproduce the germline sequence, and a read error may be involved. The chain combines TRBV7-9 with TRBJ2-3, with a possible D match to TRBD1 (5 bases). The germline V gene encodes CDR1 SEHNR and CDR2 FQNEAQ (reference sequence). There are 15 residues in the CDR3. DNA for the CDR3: TGTGCCAGCAGCTTAGTAGGGGCGAGCACAGATGCGCAGTATTTT. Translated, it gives CASSLVGASTDAQYF.

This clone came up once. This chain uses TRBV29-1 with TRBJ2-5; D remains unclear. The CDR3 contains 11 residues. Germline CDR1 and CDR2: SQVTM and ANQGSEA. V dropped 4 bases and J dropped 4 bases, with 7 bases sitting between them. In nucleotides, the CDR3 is TGCAGCGTTGTTAAAGGAGAGACCCAGTACTTC. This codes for CSVVKGETQYF. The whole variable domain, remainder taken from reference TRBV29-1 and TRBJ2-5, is SAVISQKPSRDICQRGTSLTIQCQVDSQVTMMFWYRQQPGQSLTLIATANQGSEATYESGFVIDKFPISRPNLTFSTLTVSNMSPEDSSIYLCSVVKGETQYFGPGTRLLVL.

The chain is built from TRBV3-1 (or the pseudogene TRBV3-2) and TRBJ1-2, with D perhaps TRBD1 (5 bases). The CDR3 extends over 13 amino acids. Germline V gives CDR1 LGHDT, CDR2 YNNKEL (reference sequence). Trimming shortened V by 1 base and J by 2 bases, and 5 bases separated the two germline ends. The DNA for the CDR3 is TGTGCCAGCAGCCAAGGGGGCAACTATGGCTACACCTTC. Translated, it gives CASSQGGNYGYTF.

The chain's CDR3 is CASSPVYNSPLHF. CDR3 coding DNA: TGTGCCAGCAGTCCGGTGTATAATTCACCCCTCCACTTT. The genes are TRBV28 and TRBJ1-6; D unresolved. Trimming removed 5 bases at V and 4 bases at J, with 6 bases between. In germline, CDR1 is MDHEN, CDR2 SYDVKM. This CDR3 comprises 13 residues.

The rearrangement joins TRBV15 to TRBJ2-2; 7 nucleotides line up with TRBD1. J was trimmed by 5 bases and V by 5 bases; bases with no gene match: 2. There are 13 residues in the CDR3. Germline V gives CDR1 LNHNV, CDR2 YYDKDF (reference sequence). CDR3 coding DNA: TGTGCCACCAGCGGGACAGTTACCGGGGAGCTGTTTTTT. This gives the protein CATSGTVTGELFF.

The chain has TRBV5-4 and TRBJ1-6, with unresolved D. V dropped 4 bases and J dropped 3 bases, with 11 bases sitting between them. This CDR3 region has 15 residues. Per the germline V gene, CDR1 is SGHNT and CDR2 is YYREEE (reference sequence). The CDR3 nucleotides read TGTGCCAGCAGCGAGGATCTACTCTATAATTCACCCCTCCACTTT. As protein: CASSEDLLYNSPLHF.